What follows are 32 T cell receptor beta chains derived from one specimen sequenced in a study of blood T cells in healthy people across ages. With a J-beta primer mix and a sample-barcoded 5' primer, a second PCR ran about 6 to 11 cycles. Via MiXCR, TCRdb re-called the 5' RACE reads, giving one row per CDR3 protein. The sample holds some 900,000 distinct CDR3 sequences, about 44% seen once. What was sequenced was blood. These receptors were collected from a man aged 25-45 years in good health.

This chain connects TRBV30 to TRBJ2-3; D perhaps matches TRBD2 (5 bases). This CDR3 has 12 residues. The germline CDR1 and CDR2 sequences are GTSNPN and SVGIG (reference sequence). Trimming removed 7 bases from V and 6 bases from J, with 14 bases in between. The CDR3 loop is CASSDSQDTQYF. The CDR3 DNA reads as TGTGCCTCTTCGGACTCGCAGGATACGCAGTATTTT.

The J gene is TRBJ1-1, the V gene TRBV6-1; 7 nucleotides agree with TRBD1. Germline V gene data show CDR1 as MNHNS and CDR2 as SASEGT. J was trimmed by 1 base and V by 4 bases; bases with no gene match: 3. This CDR3 is 14 amino acids long. The CDR3 region is CASSVQGENTEAFF. CDR3 bases: TGTGCCAGCAGTGTTCAGGGGGAGAACACTGAAGCTTTCTTT.

This clonotype came up a few times. The chain employs TRBV12-3 or TRBV12-4 and TRBJ2-1; D may be TRBD1 (6 bases). The V gene lost 4 bases and the J gene lost 1 base, with 14 bases spanning the gap. The CDR3 is made up of 16 amino acids. The chain's CDR3 is CASSSPQGYSYNEQFF. The CDR3 DNA is TGTGCCAGCAGTTCCCCACAGGGTTATTCCTACAATGAGCAGTTCTTC.

This chain connects TRBV6-1 to TRBJ2-1; 9 bases line up with TRBD2. Looked up from germline, CDR1 is MNHNS and CDR2 is SASEGT. This CDR3 region has 16 residues. Germline trimming cut 8 bases from V and 6 bases from J; bases unmatched to any gene: 14. CDR3 DNA sequence: TGTGCCAGCCCCGAAGCCGGTCGGCGGGAGGGCAATGAGCAGTTCTTC. It encodes CASPEAGRREGNEQFF.

This clonotype has more than one count but fewer than ten. The chain carries TRBV20-1 and TRBJ2-5; 8 nucleotides match TRBD2. CDR1 and CDR2 (germline): DFQATT, SNEGSKA (reference sequence). The CDR3 sequence is 14 residues long. V lost 6 bases and J lost 4; bases outside the gene matches: 10. The CDR3 nucleotides read TGCAGTGCGCCCCCGGGACTAGGGCGAGAGACCCAGTACTTC. Translating it yields CSAPPGLGRETQYF.

V and J are TRBV29-1 and TRBJ2-2, with a possible D match to TRBD2 (6 bases). The V gene's germline CDR1 is SQVTM and CDR2 ANQGSEA. This CDR3 spans 13 amino acids. Trimming left V 7 bases short and J 4 bases short, with 13 bases between. In DNA, the CDR3 is TGCAGCGCCGGGCCCGGGGGCACCGGGGAGCTGTTTTTT. As protein: CSAGPGGTGELFF.

The J gene is TRBJ1-2, the V gene TRBV28; 9 nucleotides line up with TRBD1. In germline, CDR1 is MDHEN, CDR2 SYDVKM. CDR3 length: 13 residues. Trimming at V came to 5 bases and at J to 4 bases, leaving 2 bases not matched to a gene. The CDR3 DNA reads as TGTGCCAGCAGTGTGGACAGGGGCTATGGCTACACCTTC. Its protein is CASSVDRGYGYTF.

This clonotype was picked up one time. J is TRBJ1-1 and V is TRBV6-2 or TRBV6-3; no firm D call. The V end lost 5 bases, the J end lost 5 bases, and 12 bases lay between the germline ends. Germline V gives CDR1 MNHEY, CDR2 SVGEGT. The CDR3 runs to 13 residues. CDR3 DNA: TGTGCCAGCAGTGACTATCTGAGAACTGAAGCTTTCTTT. Its protein product is CASSDYLRTEAFF.

The chain links TRBV19 to TRBJ1-2; 7 nucleotides align to TRBD1. In germline, CDR1 is LNHDA, CDR2 SQIVND (reference sequence). V gave up 7 bases and J gave up 1 base; unmatched junction bases: 6. The CDR3 totals 14 residues. The CDR3 DNA follows: TGTGCCAGTACCTTGACAGGGAATAACTATGGCTACACCTTC. Its protein product is CASTLTGNNYGYTF. The full variable domain, completed using reference TRBV19 and TRBJ1-2, is DGGITQSPKYLFRKEGQNVTLSCEQNLNHDAMYWYRQDPGQGLRLIYYSQIVNDFQKGDIAEGYSVSREKKESFPLTVTSAQKNPTAFYLCASTLTGNNYGYTFGSGTRLTVV.

The chain uses TRBV3-1 and TRBJ1-1, with D hard to call. Trimming removed 3 bases at V and 7 bases at J, with 6 bases between. CDR1 LGHDT and CDR2 YNNKEL come from the germline V gene (reference sequence). The CDR3 covers 11 residues. CDR3: CASSQALEAFF. As DNA, the CDR3 is TGTGCCAGCAGCCAGGCCCTTGAAGCTTTCTTT.

This clonotype was detected only a few times. V usage is TRBV10-3 and J usage is TRBJ1-6; D is possibly TRBD1 (5 bases). CDR1 ENHRY and CDR2 SYGVKD come from the germline V gene. This CDR3 is 13 amino acids long. V dropped 4 bases and J dropped 8 bases, with 9 bases sitting between them. CDR3: CAISAGTDSPLHF. The CDR3 DNA reads TGTGCCATCAGTGCAGGGACGGATTCACCCCTCCACTTT.

This clonotype was counted only a few times. The chain joins TRBV7-9 to TRBJ2-5; D ambiguous. Trimming took 0 bases from V and 0 from J, leaving 8 bases between them. CDR3 size: 15 residues. The germline V gene encodes CDR1 SEHNR and CDR2 FQNEAQ (reference sequence). CDR3 amino acids: CASSLASVYQETQYF. In DNA form, the CDR3 reads TGTGCCAGCAGCTTAGCATCTGTGTACCAAGAGACCCAGTACTTC.

This clonotype was found once. The chain carries TRBV27 and TRBJ2-4; D is perhaps TRBD1 (5 bases). The end of the DNA aligns better with TRBJ2-7, so the J call may be wrong. Germline CDR1 and CDR2: MNHEY and SMNVEV (reference sequence). This CDR3 has 15 residues. The CDR3 loop is CASSLLGLRAYEQYF. The CDR3, as DNA: TGTGCCAGCAGTTTATTGGGTCTCAGGGCCTACGAGCAGTACTTC.

This chain joins TRBV29-1 and TRBJ2-3; no clear D. Germline CDR1 and CDR2: SQVTM and ANQGSEA. Trimming removed 6 bases from V and 0 bases from J, with 7 bases in between. This CDR3 spans 12 amino acids. The CDR3 region is CSVTKSTDTQYF. The CDR3 DNA is TGCAGCGTCACGAAGAGCACAGATACGCAGTATTTT.

This chain links TRBV5-1 with TRBJ2-1, with D perhaps matching TRBD2 (6 bases). Germline CDR1 reads SGHRS; CDR2 reads YFSETQ. The CDR3 contains 15 residues. V was clipped by 0 bases and J by 2 bases, with 9 bases between them. DNA for the CDR3: TGCGCCAGCAGCTTGGGGGGGGACCCCTACAATGAGCAGTTCTTC. It translates to CASSLGGDPYNEQFF.

The chain employs TRBV20-1 and TRBJ2-7, with TRBD1 matching 10 bases. TRBJ2-5 matches the DNA end more closely, so the J call is doubtful. Per the germline V gene, CDR1 is DFQATT and CDR2 is SNEGSKA (reference sequence). This CDR3 comprises 14 residues. The DNA for the CDR3 is TGCAGTGCTAGAAAGGGACAGGGGAGAGAGACCCAGTACTTC. Encoded protein: CSARKGQGRETQYF.

The chain employs TRBV25-1 and TRBJ1-1, with 7 bases aligning to TRBD1. Per germline, CDR1 MGHDK and CDR2 SYGVNS. Germline trimming cut 2 bases from V and 4 bases from J; bases unmatched to any gene: 10. The CDR3 is 16 amino acids. CDR3 in amino acids: CASSEGGGLVRTEAFF. The CDR3 DNA is TGTGCCAGCAGTGAAGGAGGGGGCTTGGTGCGCACTGAAGCTTTCTTT.

V usage is TRBV3-1 and J usage is TRBJ2-3; D unclear. CDR3 length equals 15 residues. Germline V gene sequence: CDR1 LGHDT, CDR2 YNNKEL (reference sequence). The ends were cut back, 0 bases at V and 5 bases at J, with 12 bases in the middle. CDR3 sequence (DNA): TGTGCCAGCAGCCAAGAAGGGATCACTCTAGATACGCAGTATTTT. As protein: CASSQEGITLDTQYF.

The chain recombines TRBV4-2 with TRBJ1-2; D gene uncertain. Germline V gives CDR1 LGHNA, CDR2 YNFKEQ. V gave up 0 bases and J gave up 4 bases, with 12 bases separating them. The CDR3 consists of 15 residues. CDR3 amino acids: CASSQEVSLAYGYTF. CDR3 bases: TGTGCCAGCAGCCAAGAGGTCTCCCTAGCCTATGGCTACACCTTC.

This clonotype was counted only a few times. V is TRBV4-1 and J is TRBJ2-3; no clear D gene. Germline CDR1 is MGHRA and CDR2 is YSYEKL. V was cut by 3 bases and J by 2 bases, with 15 bases left in between. This CDR3 is 16 amino acids long. The CDR3 DNA reads as TGCGCCAGCAGCCACCTTAGGCTGAGAAACACAGATACGCAGTATTTT. Its translation is CASSHLRLRNTDTQYF.

The chain is built from TRBV7-9 and TRBJ2-7; TRBD1 matches at 9 bases. Germline loops: CDR1 SEHNR, CDR2 FQNEAQ (reference sequence). CDR3 length equals 15 residues. V trimming: 5 bases; J trimming: 6 bases; junction bases outside the gene matches: 11. CDR3 sequence reads: CASSRLGTGRGEQYF. CDR3 in DNA: TGTGCCAGCAGCCGCCTTGGGACAGGGAGAGGCGAGCAGTACTTC. The full variable domain, in which reference TRBV7-9 and TRBJ2-7 provide the parts outside the CDR3, is DTGVSQNPRHKITKRGQNVTFRCDPISEHNRLYWYRQTLGQGPEFLTYFQNEAQLEKSRLLSDRFSAERPKGSFSTLEIQRTEQGDSAMYLCASSRLGTGRGEQYFGPGTRLTVT.

V is TRBV28 and J is TRBJ1-2; 7 nucleotides line up with TRBD1. This CDR3 is 14 amino acids long. In germline, CDR1 is MDHEN, CDR2 SYDVKM. Here the CDR3 reads CASHPQEGATGYTF. The CDR3 bases are TGTGCGAGCCATCCTCAAGAGGGGGCGACTGGCTACACCTTC.

This sequence joins TRBV7-3 and TRBJ1-1; no reliable D call. Trimming stripped 11 bases from V and 11 bases from J, with 9 bases between. CDR3 length: 8 amino acids. Germline V gene sequence: CDR1 SGHTA, CDR2 FQGTGA. The CDR3 coding sequence is TGTGCCGGCCACGAGGCTTTCTTT. Amino acids: CAGHEAFF.

The table lists this clonotype with many counts. This chain links TRBV20-1 with TRBJ2-3; TRBD2 matches at 8 bases. The germline V gene encodes CDR1 DFQATT and CDR2 SNEGSKA (reference sequence). The CDR3 totals 16 residues. V lost 5 bases, J lost 4 bases, and 14 bases stayed unmatched. The CDR3, as DNA: TGCAGTGCTCCCCCCCCCTTTGAGCGGGGGCCAGATACGCAGTATTTT. Its protein is CSAPPPFERGPDTQYF.

The chain links TRBV9 to TRBJ2-7; D is possibly TRBD2 (6 bases). The length of the CDR3 is 13 residues. CDR1 and CDR2 from the germline V gene are SGDLS and YYNGEE. V lost 0 bases and J 6 bases, leaving 10 bases between the germline ends. For the CDR3, the DNA is TGTGCCAGCAGCGTAGAGGCGGGGCGCGAGCAGTACTTC. Protein: CASSVEAGREQYF. Full variable domain (missing parts from reference TRBV9 and TRBJ2-7): DSGVTQTPKHLITATGQRVTLRCSPRSGDLSVYWYQQSLDQGLQFLIQYYNGEERAKGNILERFSAQQFPDLHSELNLSSLELGDSALYFCASSVEAGREQYFGPGTRLTVT.

This chain uses TRBV9 with TRBJ2-5, with 9 positions matching TRBD2. The ends lost 0 bases at V and 2 bases at J; junction bases unmatched: 8. Germline CDR1 SGDLS, CDR2 YYNGEE. This CDR3 is 17 amino acids long. CDR3 sequence: CASSVGGASGEQETQYF. CDR3 nucleotide sequence: TGTGCCAGCAGCGTAGGAGGGGCTAGCGGGGAACAAGAGACCCAGTACTTC.

This clonotype appeared a few times. The chain links TRBV6-5 to TRBJ2-3; the D gene is possibly TRBD2 (6 bases). Trimming removed 2 bases at V and 1 base at J, with 10 bases between. The CDR3 runs 15 residues. Germline CDR1 is MNHEY and CDR2 is SVGAGI. In nucleotides, the CDR3 is TGTGCCAGCAGTTACATGGCTAGCGGCACAGATACGCAGTATTTT. The encoded protein is CASSYMASGTDTQYF.

In its sample, this clonotype was seen a few times. The V and J genes are TRBV20-1 and TRBJ1-6; D perhaps matches TRBD1 (6 bases). Germline CDR1 DFQATT, CDR2 SNEGSKA (reference sequence). Trimming cost V 8 bases and J 14 bases, with 28 bases left between them. This CDR3 comprises 15 residues. CDR3 amino acids: CSTGVGGRTIQTLHF. The CDR3 DNA follows: TGCAGTACTGGGGTCGGGGGCCGAACTATTCAAACCCTCCACTTT.

V usage is TRBV20-1 and J usage is TRBJ2-7; 8 bases match TRBD1. Trimming took 1 base from V and 4 from J; bases not matched to a gene: 9. Per germline, CDR1 DFQATT and CDR2 SNEGSKA (reference sequence). The CDR3 loop spans 15 amino acids. The CDR3 coding sequence is TGCAGTGCTAGAGGGGTGGGGACAGGATTTTACGAGCAGTACTTC. Its translation: CSARGVGTGFYEQYF.

This sequence joins TRBV10-3 and TRBJ1-2; 8 bases are a match to TRBD1. CDR1 is ENHRY and CDR2 is SYGVKD in the germline V gene. CDR3 length equals 15 residues. V dropped 4 bases and J dropped 8; count of bases not matched to a gene: 12. The CDR3 nucleotides are TGTGCCATCAGTGTGCGTGACAGGGGCCCCATGGGCTACACCTTC. Its protein is CAISVRDRGPMGYTF.

This clonotype was counted a few times. The rearrangement uses TRBV6-4 and TRBJ2-1, with D unclear. The germline gives CDR1 MRHNA, CDR2 SNTAGT. The CDR3 has 16 residues. V lost 7 bases to trimming and J lost 0 bases, with 16 bases between them. The CDR3 region is CASTNVSESSYNEQFF. The DNA of the CDR3 is TGTGCCAGCACCAACGTATCGGAGAGCTCCTACAATGAGCAGTTCTTC.

The V and J genes are TRBV15 and TRBJ2-7; 8 positions match TRBD1. The J segment lost 3 bases and the V segment lost 6 bases, leaving 7 bases of the junction unmatched. The germline CDR1 and CDR2 sequences are LNHNV and YYDKDF (reference sequence). The CDR3 totals 14 residues. The DNA for the CDR3 is TGTGCCACCAGGCGGGAACAGGGGGTCTACGAGCAGTACTTC. It yields the protein CATRREQGVYEQYF.